This entry lists 17 T cell receptor beta chains sequenced from one sample in a study of type 1 regulatory T cells. MiXCR, applied by TCRdb to the reads, yields one record per CDR3 protein. The repertoire has about 100,000 distinct CDR3 sequences, roughly a third of them found once; the top ten carry less than 2.5%. Sequencing was done on a sample of CD4+ T cells, either the whole sample or a sorted fraction (not recorded which). The receptors shown here come from a human donor in good health.

This clonotype was detected only once. The V gene is TRBV5-4, the J gene TRBJ2-2; 7 bases are shared with TRBD1. The CDR3 length is 16 residues. J lost 3 bases, V lost 5 bases, and 10 bases had no gene match. CDR1 is SGHNT and CDR2 is YYREEE in the germline V gene (reference sequence). DNA of the CDR3: TGTGCCAGCAGGGACGCAGGGGGTGCGGACACCGGGGAGCTGTTTTTT. Its translation is CASRDAGGADTGELFF.

The chain uses TRBV7-8 and TRBJ2-1; TRBD2 matches at 13 bases. The CDR3 length is 18 residues. Trimming took 1 base from V and 2 from J; bases not matched to a gene: 5. From germline, CDR1 is SGHVS and CDR2 FQNEAQ. CDR3 DNA sequence: TGTGCCAGCAGCTTAGTACTAGCGGGAGGGGCGACCTACAATGAGCAGTTCTTC. Encoded protein: CASSLVLAGGATYNEQFF. Full variable domain (outside the CDR3, taken from reference TRBV7-8 and TRBJ2-1): GAGVSQSPRYKVAKRGQDVALRCDPISGHVSLFWYQQALGQGPEFLTYFQNEAQLDKSGLPSDRFFAERPEGSVSTLKIQRTQQEDSAVYLCASSLVLAGGATYNEQFFGPGTRLTVL.

This clonotype was seen more than once but under ten times. This chain joins TRBV7-2 and TRBJ2-1; 7 bases align to TRBD2. CDR1 is SGHTA and CDR2 is FQGNSA in the germline V gene. The CDR3 contains 13 residues. V lost 3 bases and J lost 10; bases outside the gene matches: 6. The CDR3 reads CASSFSRREEQFF. DNA for the CDR3: TGTGCCAGCAGCTTCTCTCGGCGGGAGGAGCAGTTCTTC.

The V gene is TRBV12-3 or TRBV12-4, the J gene TRBJ2-3, with 12 positions matching TRBD2. V lost 7 bases to trimming and J lost 0 bases; unmatched junction nucleotides: 8. This CDR3 is 17 amino acids long. The CDR3 here is CASTDLAGGPSTDTQYF. The CDR3 DNA reads TGTGCCAGCACCGATCTAGCGGGAGGGCCCAGCACAGATACGCAGTATTTT.

On this clonotype: The junction differs from germline at one of its ends, possibly a read error. The chain carries TRBV29-1 and TRBJ2-5; D not certain. Germline-derived CDR1 and CDR2 are SQVTM and ANQGSEA. The CDR3 has 13 amino acids. CDR3 residues: CSVGRQPQETQCF. CDR3 nucleotide sequence: TGCAGCGTTGGGCGGCAGCCCCAAGAGACCCAGTGCTTC.

In its sample, this clonotype was seen many times. This chain joins TRBV20-1 and TRBJ2-3; 9 bases align to TRBD1. Germline loops: CDR1 DFQATT, CDR2 SNEGSKA (reference sequence). V lost 0 bases to trimming and J lost 6 bases; unmatched junction nucleotides: 4. The CDR3 is made up of 14 amino acids. The CDR3 sequence is CSARDGQGTDTQYF. The CDR3 DNA is TGCAGTGCTAGAGATGGACAGGGGACGGATACGCAGTATTTT.

This clonotype has just a few counts. The chain joins TRBV20-1 to TRBJ2-5; unclear D gene. The CDR3 extends over 14 amino acids. V was shortened by 0 bases and J by 1 base, with 9 bases between the two germline ends. Germline assignment: CDR1 DFQATT and CDR2 SNEGSKA (reference sequence). The CDR3 DNA is TGCAGTGCTAGAGATGCGGCAGCCCAAGAGACCCAGTACTTC. Translating it yields CSARDAAAQETQYF.

The J gene is TRBJ2-3, the V gene TRBV6-5; D is perhaps TRBD2 (6 bases). The CDR3 consists of 14 residues. V lost 5 bases and J lost 2, with 11 bases in between. Germline CDR1 reads MNHEY; CDR2 reads SVGAGI. The CDR3 loop is CASSPGLNTDTQYF. The DNA of the CDR3 is TGTGCCAGCAGTCCGGGACTCAACACAGATACGCAGTATTTT.

The CDR3 is CASSVGLTTGSNEQFF. The CDR3 DNA follows: TGTGCCAGCAGCGTAGGTCTGACTACCGGCTCCAATGAGCAGTTCTTC. The chain links TRBV9 to TRBJ2-1, with a tentative D call TRBD2 (5 bases). V lost 0 bases and J lost 6, with 16 bases in between. Germline values: CDR1 SGDLS, CDR2 YYNGEE. The CDR3 spans 16 residues.

V and J are TRBV7-8 and TRBJ2-1, with 7 bases that match TRBD2. The CDR3 runs 15 residues. With 7 bases clipped from V and 7 bases from J, the junction kept 13 bases outside the gene matches. From germline, CDR1 is SGHVS and CDR2 FQNEAQ. The CDR3 nucleotides read TGTGCCAGCACCCTTCGCCGGGGGGAAAGGAATGAGCAGTTCTTC. Its translation: CASTLRRGERNEQFF. Combining the CDR3 with reference TRBV7-8 and TRBJ2-1 gives the whole variable domain GAGVSQSPRYKVAKRGQDVALRCDPISGHVSLFWYQQALGQGPEFLTYFQNEAQLDKSGLPSDRFFAERPEGSVSTLKIQRTQQEDSAVYLCASTLRRGERNEQFFGPGTRLTVL.

The rearrangement links TRBV11-2 to TRBJ1-2; D not certain. The CDR3 has 12 residues. V shed 3 bases and J shed 4 bases, with 6 bases lying between them. The V gene's germline CDR1 is SGHAT and CDR2 FQNNGV. The CDR3 loop reads CASSLRSYGYTF. DNA of the CDR3: TGTGCCAGCAGCTTGAGGAGCTATGGCTACACCTTC.

The V call is TRBV27, the J call TRBJ2-1, with 7 bases that match TRBD1. The CDR3 is 14 residues long. The germline V gene encodes CDR1 MNHEY and CDR2 SMNVEV (reference sequence). V gave up 10 bases and J gave up 1 base; unmatched junction bases: 7. Here the CDR3 reads CATRGWDSYNEQFF. The CDR3 DNA sequence: TGTGCCACCAGGGGGTGGGATTCCTACAATGAGCAGTTCTTC.

The count of this clonotype is one. J is TRBJ1-2 and V is TRBV5-5, with 8 bases aligning to TRBD1. With 7 bases clipped from V and 1 base from J, the junction kept 12 bases outside the gene matches. CDR3 length: 16 residues. CDR1 and CDR2 (germline): SGHKS, YYEKEE (reference sequence). This chain's CDR3 is CASGPRTGRLNYGYTF. CDR3 nucleotides: TGTGCCAGCGGCCCGAGGACAGGGAGACTTAACTATGGCTACACCTTC.

Regarding this clonotype: One end of the junction is discordant with germline, which a read error may explain. This chain links TRBV5-1 with TRBJ1-2; D is unresolved. Germline V gives CDR1 SGHRS, CDR2 YFSETQ. The CDR3 covers 14 residues. The CDR3 loop reads CASSLDSSNFGYTF. CDR3 sequence (DNA): TGCGCCAGCAGCTTGGACAGTTCTAACTTTGGCTACACCTTC.

The rearrangement joins TRBV19 to TRBJ2-1; no clear D. CDR3 length: 12 amino acids. CDR1 and CDR2 (germline): LNHDA, SQIVND (reference sequence). V gave up 5 bases and J gave up 5 bases, with 7 bases separating them. DNA for the CDR3: TGTGCCAGTAGTCCAAACCACAATGAGCAGTTCTTC. It codes for CASSPNHNEQFF. Looking up the rest from reference TRBV19 and TRBJ2-1 gives the full variable domain: DGGITQSPKYLFRKEGQNVTLSCEQNLNHDAMYWYRQDPGQGLRLIYYSQIVNDFQKGDIAEGYSVSREKKESFPLTVTSAQKNPTAFYLCASSPNHNEQFFGPGTRLTVL.

This clonotype was seen only once. V gene TRBV19 combines with J gene TRBJ2-3; D is unclear. The V gene's germline CDR1 is LNHDA and CDR2 SQIVND (reference sequence). V was trimmed by 2 bases and J by 6 bases, leaving 9 bases between them. This CDR3 is 13 amino acids long. The CDR3 nucleotides read TGTGCCAGTAGTATATCTCCAGAGGATACGCAGTATTTT. Its protein product is CASSISPEDTQYF.

V is TRBV24-1 and J is TRBJ2-1, with D perhaps matching TRBD1 (5 bases). The CDR3 totals 14 residues. The V end was cut by 5 bases, the J end by 6 bases, with 13 bases between. Looked up from germline, CDR1 is KGHDR and CDR2 is SFDVKD. CDR3 residues: CATSGSGLTNEQFF. The DNA for the CDR3 is TGTGCCACCAGTGGATCAGGGCTAACCAATGAGCAGTTCTTC.